The 16 T cell receptor beta chains below all came from one sample that was sequenced in a study of response to subunit inactivated influenza vaccine. One entry per CDR3 protein results from TCRdb running MiXCR on the RT-PCR reads. The data contain some 180,000 distinct CDR3 sequences, around 8.8% of them singletons. The starting material was non-naive T cells sorted from PBMCs, obtained on the day of vaccination. These receptors came from a man in his fifties or sixties who received an inactivated influenza vaccine.

This clonotype was recorded many times. The chain couples TRBV11-2 to TRBJ2-1, with D unclear. With 5 bases removed from V and 8 bases from J, the gap between germline ends came to 22 bases. The V gene's germline CDR1 is SGHAT and CDR2 FQNNGV. The CDR3 contains 16 residues. In nucleotides, the CDR3 is TGTGCCAGCAGCAGGCTTAGTTTAAACGCTAAGGATGAGCAGTTCTTC. This sequence encodes CASSRLSLNAKDEQFF. The full variable domain, its missing parts supplied by reference TRBV11-2 and TRBJ2-1, is EAGVAQSPRYKIIEKRQSVAFWCNPISGHATLYWYQQILGQGPKLLIQFQNNGVVDDSQLPKDRFSAERLKGVDSTLKIQPAKLEDSAVYLCASSRLSLNAKDEQFFGPGTRLTVL.

The V call is TRBV12-3 or TRBV12-4, the J call TRBJ2-7, with no clear D. With 5 bases removed from V and 3 bases from J, the gap between germline ends came to 14 bases. The CDR3 covers 14 residues. The CDR3 loop reads CASSRADRIYEQYF. In DNA, the CDR3 is TGTGCCAGCAGTCGCGCCGATAGGATCTACGAGCAGTACTTC.

This clonotype was detected only a few times. The rearrangement joins TRBV5-1 to TRBJ2-3; weak D call: TRBD1 (6 bases). The germline V and J ends were trimmed by 0 bases and 2 bases, with 13 bases remaining between them. This CDR3 is built from 16 residues. The V gene's germline CDR1 is SGHRS and CDR2 YFSETQ. The CDR3 sequence is CASSLEATGYTDTQYF. Here the CDR3 DNA reads TGCGCCAGCAGCTTGGAGGCTACAGGGTACACAGATACGCAGTATTTT.

There are many counts of this clonotype. The chain couples TRBV11-2 to TRBJ2-2; D possibly uses TRBD1 or TRBD2 (5 bases each). The length of the CDR3 is 15 residues. Germline CDR1 SGHAT, CDR2 FQNNGV. The V and J ends lost 5 bases and 6 bases respectively, with 16 bases between them. The CDR3 region has the DNA TGTGCCAGCAGCCTAATTGGGGCGAGGGCCGGGGAGCTGTTTTTT. It translates to CASSLIGARAGELFF.

The sample holds many counts of this clonotype. The CDR3 DNA reads as TGTGCCAGCAGTTACCATACCCCCGGGGGGAATGAGCAGTTCTTC. It is translated as CASSYHTPGGNEQFF. The J gene is TRBJ2-1, the V gene TRBV6-2 or TRBV6-3; the match to TRBD2 covers 7 bases. Germline V gene sequence: CDR1 MNHEY, CDR2 SVGEGT. The CDR3 contains 15 residues. V gave up 2 bases and J gave up 7 bases; unmatched junction bases: 8.

The gene calls are TRBV20-1 and TRBJ1-3; D unclear. The CDR3 covers 15 residues. Germline assignment: CDR1 DFQATT and CDR2 SNEGSKA (reference sequence). Trimming pared 1 base from V and 1 base from J, leaving 11 bases between. Here the CDR3 reads CSARGRIGSGNTIYF. CDR3 DNA sequence: TGCAGTGCTAGAGGAAGGATAGGGTCTGGAAACACCATATATTTT.

This clonotype came up a few times. The chain joins TRBV2 to TRBJ2-3; no clear D gene. V shed 4 bases and J shed 1 base, with 12 bases lying between them. Germline assignment: CDR1 SNHLY and CDR2 FYNNEI. The CDR3 is 15 residues long. CDR3: CASSAATQGTDTQYF. For the CDR3, the DNA is TGTGCCAGCAGTGCAGCGACTCAGGGCACAGATACGCAGTATTTT.

The rearrangement links TRBV7-9 to TRBJ1-5; no clear D gene. Per germline, CDR1 SEHNR and CDR2 FQNEAQ (reference sequence). V was clipped by 1 base and J by 0 bases, with 7 bases between them. The CDR3 has 15 residues. The CDR3 DNA sequence: TGTGCCAGCAGCTTAGGTGCCAGTAGCAATCAGCCCCAGCATTTT. It codes for CASSLGASSNQPQHF.

The V gene is TRBV28, the J gene TRBJ1-1, with 7 bases that match TRBD1. The CDR3 runs to 17 residues. Germline-derived CDR1 and CDR2 are MDHEN and SYDVKM. The ends lost 2 bases at V and 0 bases at J; junction bases unmatched: 9. The CDR3 sequence: CASSLRSRGQMNTEAFF. CDR3 nucleotide sequence: TGTGCCAGCAGTTTAAGAAGTAGGGGACAGATGAACACTGAAGCTTTCTTT.

This clonotype has just a few counts. V and J are TRBV9 and TRBJ2-1; the D gene is possibly TRBD2 (7 bases). Trimming stripped 4 bases from V and 7 bases from J, with 21 bases between. The CDR3 runs 16 residues. Germline V gene data show CDR1 as SGDLS and CDR2 as YYNGEE. The CDR3 protein is CASSPSGGGRLNEQFF. The CDR3 DNA follows: TGTGCCAGCAGCCCCTCGGGGGGCGGGAGATTGAATGAGCAGTTCTTC.

This clonotype was counted many times. The chain joins TRBV20-1 to TRBJ2-1; D gene uncertain. The germline V and J ends were trimmed by 5 bases and 7 bases, with 9 bases remaining between them. Per germline, CDR1 DFQATT and CDR2 SNEGSKA (reference sequence). The CDR3 contains 11 residues. CDR3 sequence reads: CSADKSNEQFF. CDR3 DNA: TGCAGTGCTGACAAATCGAATGAGCAGTTCTTC.

This clonotype was counted at least ten times. The chain couples TRBV2 to TRBJ2-5, with 9 nucleotides matching TRBD1. This CDR3 has 16 residues. Germline-derived CDR1 and CDR2 are SNHLY and FYNNEI. Trimming took 7 bases from V and 6 from J; bases not matched to a gene: 15. The CDR3 region is CASTTDHGQGWKTQYF. The CDR3 DNA is TGTGCCAGCACCACAGACCATGGACAGGGGTGGAAGACCCAGTACTTC.

This clonotype was seen at least ten times. V gene TRBV12-3 or TRBV12-4 combines with J gene TRBJ2-3, with D unresolved. V lost 5 bases to trimming and J lost 3 bases, with 9 bases between them. The CDR3 runs to 13 residues. For the CDR3, the DNA is TGTGCCAGCAGTCTAAGACGGACAGATACGCAGTATTTT. Protein sequence: CASSLRRTDTQYF.

This clonotype came up a few times. This chain uses TRBV7-2 with TRBJ1-1, with a tentative D call TRBD1 (6 bases). With 2 bases removed from V and 3 bases from J, the gap between germline ends came to 10 bases. This CDR3 spans 14 amino acids. Per germline, CDR1 SGHTA and CDR2 FQGNSA. The CDR3 reads CASSLLGAYTEAFF. In nucleotides, the CDR3 is TGTGCCAGCAGCTTACTGGGGGCATACACTGAAGCTTTCTTT.

This clonotype appeared many times. CDR3 nucleotides: TGTGCCAGCAGTTTAGGGGGGACCCAGTACTTC. This sequence encodes CASSLGGTQYF. The chain is built from TRBV12-3 or TRBV12-4 and TRBJ2-5; D not resolved. Trimming shortened V by 1 base and J by 7 bases, and 4 bases separated the two germline ends. This CDR3 contains 11 residues.

This clonotype was detected a few times. The CDR3, as DNA: TGTGCCAGCAGTTTATCGTGGACAGGGCGGAACACTGAAGCTTTCTTT. Its translation is CASSLSWTGRNTEAFF. This sequence joins TRBV27 and TRBJ1-1, with 8 bases matching TRBD1. The CDR3 has 16 amino acids. With V trimmed by 0 bases and J by 1 base, 4 bases remained unmatched. Germline values: CDR1 MNHEY, CDR2 SMNVEV (reference sequence).